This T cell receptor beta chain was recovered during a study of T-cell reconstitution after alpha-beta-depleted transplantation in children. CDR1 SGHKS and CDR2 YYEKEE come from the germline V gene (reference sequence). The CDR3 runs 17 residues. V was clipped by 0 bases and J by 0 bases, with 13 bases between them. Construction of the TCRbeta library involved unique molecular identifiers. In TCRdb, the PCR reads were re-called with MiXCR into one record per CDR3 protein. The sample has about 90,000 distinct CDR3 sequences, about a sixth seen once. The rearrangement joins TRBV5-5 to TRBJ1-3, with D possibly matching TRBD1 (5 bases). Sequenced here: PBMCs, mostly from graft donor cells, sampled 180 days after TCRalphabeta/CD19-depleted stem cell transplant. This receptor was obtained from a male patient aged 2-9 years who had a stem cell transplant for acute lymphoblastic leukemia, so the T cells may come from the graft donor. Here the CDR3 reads CASSLGRVRLSGNTIYF. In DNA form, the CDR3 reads TGTGCCAGCAGCTTGGGCAGGGTCCGACTCTCTGGAAACACCATATATTTT.